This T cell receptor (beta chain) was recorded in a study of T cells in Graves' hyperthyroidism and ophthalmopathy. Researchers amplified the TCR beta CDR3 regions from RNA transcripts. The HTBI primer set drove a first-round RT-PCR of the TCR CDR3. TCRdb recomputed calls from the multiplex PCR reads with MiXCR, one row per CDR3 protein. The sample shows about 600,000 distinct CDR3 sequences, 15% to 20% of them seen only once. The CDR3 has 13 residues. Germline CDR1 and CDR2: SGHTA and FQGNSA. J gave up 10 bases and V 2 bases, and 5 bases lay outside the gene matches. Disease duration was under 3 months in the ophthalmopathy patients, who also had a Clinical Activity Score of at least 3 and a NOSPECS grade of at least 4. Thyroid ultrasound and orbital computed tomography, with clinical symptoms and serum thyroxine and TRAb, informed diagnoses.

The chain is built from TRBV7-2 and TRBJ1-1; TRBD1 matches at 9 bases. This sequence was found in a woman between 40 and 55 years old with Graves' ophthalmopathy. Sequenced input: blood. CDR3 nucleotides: TGTGCCAGCAGCTTACACAGGGGGCTCGGAGCTTTCTTT. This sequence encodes CASSLHRGLGAFF.